This T cell receptor (beta chain) was profiled in a study of CD8+CD57+ T cells in acquired aplastic anemia. General study findings and limits: Almost 30 CD8+ CDR3 sequences occurred in both the patients and the controls.

TCR beta VDJ combinations and CDR3 sequences were profiled from genomic DNA. TCRdb passed the reads through MiXCR, listing each CDR3 protein once. Of around 150,000 distinct CDR3 sequences listed, roughly 48% are singletons. This clonotype was recorded at least ten times. Antigen unknown. The germline CDR1 and CDR2 sequences are SGHDT and YYEEEE. With 5 bases removed from V and 7 bases from J, the gap between germline ends came to 15 bases. The CDR3 runs 13 residues. The chain links TRBV5-6 to TRBJ1-2; D is uncertain. Sequencing was done on a sample of sorted CD4+, CD8+, or CD8+CD57+ T cells (not recorded which) from PBMCs. The TCR sequence derives from a human donor in good health. The CDR3 region is CASSLTNSLGYTF. The CDR3 DNA reads TGTGCCAGCAGTTTGACCAATTCCCTTGGCTACACCTTC.